The rows below give T cell receptor beta chains drawn from one sample of a study of blood T cell repertoires in COVID-19. TCRdb keeps only in-frame clones here, not all; method: immunoSEQ multiplex PCR. The top ten clones hold 4% to 4.5% of a sample with approximately 240,000 clones, 70% to 90% of them seen once. Sequencing was done on a sample of peripheral blood. All receptors derive from a man aged 50 or older with acute or convalescent COVID-19. CDR3s include the opening cysteine and the closing phenylalanine or tryptophan. Fields, in order: J gene, clone size, V gene, CDR3 protein. Rows may omit the clone size; those that give it use once, few, many or a size class.

>TRBJ1-1|-|TRBV6-5
CASAWAGSAFF
>TRBJ2-7|-|TRBV9
CASSVEGGRASEQYF
>TRBJ1-3|-|TRBV12-5
CASGLSGSGNTIYF
>TRBJ2-7|-|TRBV3-1/TRBV3-2
CASSKLAASSYEQYF
>TRBJ2-3|once|TRBV11-2
CASSLTRQGLTDTQYF
>TRBJ1-4|once|TRBV21-1
CASSKNVGTDFKLFF
>TRBJ1-6|-|TRBV30
CAWGGQGGSPLHF
>TRBJ2-3|-|TRBV9
CASSVRASGSADTQYF
>TRBJ1-2|-|TRBV25-1
CASSEYWGQSSDYTF
>TRBJ1-2|-|TRBV2
CASSFLNYGYTF
>TRBJ1-2|few|TRBV6-2/TRBV6-3
CASSYTPGGRSYGYTF
>TRBJ1-6|-|TRBV2
CASNQNNSPLHF
>TRBJ2-7|-|TRBV3-1/TRBV3-2
CASSMLEGHREQYF
>TRBJ2-1|-|TRBV18
CASSQTSGPYNEQFF
>TRBJ1-1|-|TRBV25-1
CASSERGQGNTEAFF
>TRBJ2-7|-|TRBV6-1
CASSDRGLTYEQYF
>TRBJ2-3|-|TRBV4-1
CASSQQRERADTQYF
>TRBJ2-6|-|TRBV19
CASRREGASGANVLTF
>TRBJ2-7|-|TRBV5-6
CASSLVGTSGSYEQYF
>TRBJ2-1|-|TRBV11-1
CASSLHRGRNSYEQFF
>TRBJ2-7|once|TRBV7-9
CASSPSTSVSTYEQYF
>TRBJ1-1|-|TRBV9
CASGREPGGTEAFF
>TRBJ1-5|-|TRBV19
CASSIFGRLNQPQHF
>TRBJ2-1|-|TRBV19
CASSRGLAGDNEQFF
>TRBJ1-2|-|TRBV5-6
CASSLTGATLHGYTF
>TRBJ2-4|-|TRBV5-1
CASSPEVAKNIQYF
>TRBJ2-3|-|TRBV4-2
CASSSQEAGGTGGQDTQYF
>TRBJ2-3|-|TRBV18
CASSPGIAGGSTDTQYF
>TRBJ1-5|once|TRBV10-1
CASSEGTNQPQHF
>TRBJ2-7|few|TRBV28
CASSLYYRGTYEQYF
>TRBJ2-7|-|TRBV7-6
CASSLLGGGRAYEQYF
>TRBJ2-7|once|TRBV5-1
CASSLALPTYEQYF
>TRBJ2-7|-|TRBV6-5
CASKPSPGTYEQYF
>TRBJ2-3|-|TRBV5-1
CASSLGAGSSTDTQYF
>TRBJ2-3|-|TRBV6-5
CAAWGGSTDTQYF
>TRBJ1-4|once|TRBV5-1
CASSSGLQGNVEKLFF
>TRBJ2-7|few|TRBV5-4
CASSRGRDRVRGEQYF
>TRBJ2-3|few|TRBV14
CASSPGLSKGGDTQYF
>TRBJ2-7|-|TRBV19
CASSAGLVSPNEQYF
>TRBJ2-3|-|TRBV5-1
CASSVRLAGGEDTQYF
>TRBJ1-2|few|TRBV6-5
CASSGVNYGYTF
>TRBJ1-2|-|TRBV20-1
CSVTDRGYTF
>TRBJ1-2|-|TRBV6-1
CASSADRGTYGYTF
>TRBJ1-1|-|TRBV30
CAWRGSTRQGKAFF
>TRBJ1-5|-|TRBV3-1/TRBV3-2
CASSQKVARGPQHF